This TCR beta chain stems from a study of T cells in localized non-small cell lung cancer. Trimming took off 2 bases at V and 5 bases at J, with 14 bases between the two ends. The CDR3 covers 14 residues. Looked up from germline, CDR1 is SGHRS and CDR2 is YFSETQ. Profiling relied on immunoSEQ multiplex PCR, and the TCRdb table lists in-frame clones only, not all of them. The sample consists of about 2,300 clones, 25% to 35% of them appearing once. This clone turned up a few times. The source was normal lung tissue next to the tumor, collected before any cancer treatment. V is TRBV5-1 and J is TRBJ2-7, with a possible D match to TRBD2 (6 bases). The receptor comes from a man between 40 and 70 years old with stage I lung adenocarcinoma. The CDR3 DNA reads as TGCGCCAGCAGCTTCCCAGGGAGGAGTAACGAGCAGTACTTC. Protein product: CASSFPGRSNEQYF.